Below, 12 T cell receptor beta chains from the same sample are listed, as sequenced in a study of PD-L1 blockade in urothelial cancer. Noted time point: pretreatment peripheral blood. The table came from immunoSEQ multiplex PCR; TCRdb's copy has only in-frame clones and leaves some out. The sample includes about 52,000 clones, 84% of them seen just once. This specimen was PBMCs, taken around atezolizumab (anti-PD-L1) treatment. The receptor set was obtained from a man in his fifties or sixties with urothelial cancer.

The chain uses TRBV29-1 and TRBJ2-7; 7 bases align to TRBD1. The CDR3 consists of 13 residues. V shed 2 bases, J shed 4 bases, and the junction held 5 bases outside the gene matches. The germline V gene encodes CDR1 SQVTM and CDR2 ANQGSEA. CDR3 residues: CSVEIQGKYEQYF. DNA of the CDR3: TGCAGCGTTGAAATACAGGGGAAGTACGAGCAGTACTTC.

As regards this clone: One end of the junction varies from germline; a read error may be responsible. The same CDR3 also results from other DNA sequences found in this sample. J is TRBJ2-5 and V is TRBV5-6, with D possibly being TRBD2 (6 bases). The CDR3 consists of 15 residues. Germline V lookup: CDR1 SGHDT, CDR2 YYEEEE. This CDR3 reads CASTWRRMGGETQYF. The CDR3 coding sequence is TGCGCCAGCACCTGGAGGCGTATGGGGGGTGAGACCCAGTACTTC.

This chain connects TRBV9 to TRBJ2-3; D possibly corresponds to TRBD2 (7 bases). V gave up 2 bases and J gave up 0 bases, with 13 bases separating them. The CDR3 consists of 16 residues. Per the germline V gene, CDR1 is SGDLS and CDR2 is YYNGEE. The CDR3 is CASSVGGGASTDTQYF. In DNA, the CDR3 is TGTGCCAGCAGCGTTGGCGGGGGCGCTAGCACAGATACGCAGTATTTT.

CDR3 protein: CASRGGLAGTGRSYEQYF. As DNA, the CDR3 is TGCGCCAGCAGGGGGGGACTAGCGGGCACCGGGAGGTCCTACGAGCAGTACTTC. The J gene is TRBJ2-7, the V gene TRBV10-2; 12 nucleotides line up with TRBD2. The CDR3 has 18 amino acids. Germline V gene sequence: CDR1 WSHSY, CDR2 SAAADI. Unmatched junction bases numbered 13, after V lost 6 bases and J lost 1 base.

Here the CDR3 reads CAWSPDSSYEQYF. CDR3 sequence (DNA): TGTGCCTGGAGCCCCGACAGCTCCTACGAGCAGTACTTC. J is TRBJ2-7 and V is TRBV30; a weak D match, TRBD1 (5 bases). With 3 bases removed from V and 0 bases from J, the gap between germline ends came to 9 bases. This CDR3 has 13 residues. CDR1 GTSNPN and CDR2 SVGIG come from the germline V gene (reference sequence).

V gene TRBV5-1 combines with J gene TRBJ1-5; possible D gene TRBD1, 5 bases. This CDR3 has 15 residues. CDR1 is SGHRS and CDR2 is YFSETQ in the germline V gene. The V and J ends lost 0 bases and 3 bases respectively, with 10 bases between them. CDR3 amino acids: CASSLGGDSNQPQHF. DNA for the CDR3: TGCGCCAGCAGCTTGGGAGGGGACTCCAATCAGCCCCAGCATTTT.

The chain carries TRBV12-5 and TRBJ1-2, with D possibly TRBD1 on 6 matching bases. Germline assignment: CDR1 LGHNT and CDR2 FRNRAP. The V end lost 2 bases, the J end lost 4 bases, and 11 bases lay between the germline ends. The CDR3 covers 14 residues. The CDR3: CASGLTGSSYGYTF. The CDR3 DNA reads TGTGCTAGTGGTTTGACAGGGTCAAGCTATGGCTACACCTTC.

The gene calls are TRBV10-2 and TRBJ2-5; 10 bases are a match to TRBD2. The CDR3 is 15 residues long. The germline V gene encodes CDR1 WSHSY and CDR2 SAAADI. The V and J ends lost 4 bases and 3 bases, in that order; junction bases with no gene match: 5. Here the CDR3 DNA reads TGCGCCAGCAGTGCGGGGCTAGCGGGAGAAGAGACCCAGTACTTC. This codes for CASSAGLAGEETQYF.

This clone has only a few counts. The rearrangement uses TRBV5-1 and TRBJ2-2, with D perhaps TRBD1 (5 bases). Per germline, CDR1 SGHRS and CDR2 YFSETQ. The CDR3 is made up of 17 amino acids. With 2 bases removed from V and 1 base from J, the gap between germline ends came to 15 bases. This CDR3 is CASSFKGDLRNTGELFF. DNA of the CDR3: TGCGCCAGCAGCTTTAAAGGGGATCTAAGGAACACCGGGGAGCTGTTTTTT.

This clone was found a few times. The chain uses TRBV5-1 and TRBJ2-2; 11 nucleotides align to TRBD2. The germline V gene has CDR1 SGHRS and CDR2 YFSETQ. Trimming at V came to 6 bases and at J to 0 bases, leaving 13 bases not matched to a gene. This CDR3 contains 19 residues. CDR3 region: CASTWQVVTSGTNTGELFF. The CDR3 DNA follows: TGCGCCAGCACCTGGCAAGTCGTGACTAGCGGGACGAACACCGGGGAGCTGTTTTTT.

CDR3: CASSPINQPQHF. CDR3 bases: TGTGCCAGTAGCCCCATCAATCAGCCCCAGCATTTT. The V gene is TRBV19, the J gene TRBJ1-5; D uncertain. The CDR3 length is 12 residues. Trimming cost V 6 bases and J 3 bases, with 6 bases left between them. Germline CDR1 LNHDA, CDR2 SQIVND (reference sequence).

The chain joins TRBV9 to TRBJ1-1; 12 nucleotides line up with TRBD1. V was pared by 4 bases and J by 7 bases, with 8 bases of the junction left unmatched. From germline, CDR1 is SGDLS and CDR2 YYNGEE. This CDR3 is built from 15 residues. For the CDR3, the DNA is TGTGCCAGCAGCCCTCGGGGACAGGGGGCCAATGAAGCTTTCTTT. Translated, it gives CASSPRGQGANEAFF. Full variable domain (remainder filled in from reference TRBV9 and TRBJ1-1): DSGVTQTPKHLITATGQRVTLRCSPRSGDLSVYWYQQSLDQGLQFLIQYYNGEERAKGNILERFSAQQFPDLHSELNLSSLELGDSALYFCASSPRGQGANEAFFGQGTRLTVV.